These T cell receptor beta chains were read from a single sample in a study of T cell responses to AZD1222 COVID-19 vaccine. Sequencing was performed with immunoSEQ multiplex PCR; in TCRdb, only in-frame clones are kept and a portion is missing. This table holds about 140,000 clones, around 90% found once. Specimen: peripheral blood, collected 28 days after the second dose of the MenACWY control vaccine. These receptors were collected from an adult who received the MenACWY meningococcal vaccine as a control. CDR3s include the opening cysteine and the closing phenylalanine or tryptophan. The order of the fields is clone size, J gene, V gene, D gene, CDR3 protein, CDR3 DNA. A D gene is named only where the DNA matches it firmly. Clone size is given for some rows only: seen once, a few or many times, or a class if the clone is expanded.

NA | TRBJ1-2 | TRBV29-1 | NA | CSVGRRGSGYTF | TGCAGCGTTGGTAGGAGGGGGTCTGGCTACACCTTC
once | TRBJ2-7 | TRBV3-1/TRBV3-2 | TRBD2 | CASSQVAGEAGEQYF | TGTGCCAGCAGCCAAGTAGCGGGAGAGGCGGGGGAGCAGTACTTC
NA | TRBJ2-7 | TRBV3-1/TRBV3-2 | TRBD1 | CASSQEGPGGFYEQYF | TGTGCCAGCAGCCAAGAGGGGCCAGGGGGTTTCTACGAGCAGTACTTC
NA | TRBJ1-4 | TRBV28 | TRBD1 | CASSLTGGRNEKLFF | TGTGCCAGCAGTTTGACAGGGGGACGGAATGAAAAACTGTTTTTT
NA | TRBJ2-3 | TRBV6-5 | TRBD2 | CASSYTSGRPQYF | TGTGCCAGCAGTTATACTAGCGGGAGACCGCAGTATTTT
NA | TRBJ1-1 | TRBV30 | TRBD1 | CAWSYRTGFTEAFF | TGTGCCTGGAGTTATCGGACAGGGTTTACTGAAGCTTTCTTT
NA | TRBJ1-1 | TRBV2 | NA | CASSQDQNTEAFF | TGTGCCAGCAGCCAGGACCAAAACACTGAAGCTTTCTTT
NA | TRBJ2-5 | TRBV6-2/TRBV6-3 | NA | CASSLGGPPQETQYF | TGTGCCAGCAGCCTTGGGGGCCCCCCCCAAGAGACCCAGTACTTC
NA | TRBJ2-5 | TRBV7-3 | TRBD2 | CASSPGASGWGETQYF | TGTGCCAGCAGCCCCGGGGCTAGCGGTTGGGGGGAGACCCAGTACTTC
NA | TRBJ2-2 | TRBV19 | NA | CASSPRAGELFF | TGTGCCAGTAGTCCCCGGGCCGGGGAGCTGTTTTTT
NA | TRBJ1-1 | TRBV7-9 | NA | CASSSPGRGAEAFF | TGTGCCAGCAGCTCCCCCGGAAGAGGGGCCGAGGCTTTCTTT
NA | TRBJ2-7 | TRBV6-2/TRBV6-3 | TRBD2 | CASSSLGTSGDYEQYF | TGTGCCAGCAGTTCCCTCGGGACTAGCGGGGACTACGAGCAGTACTTC
NA | TRBJ2-7 | TRBV13 | TRBD1 | CASSLSGDRSYEQYF | TGTGCCAGCAGCTTATCAGGGGACAGATCCTACGAGCAGTACTTC
NA | TRBJ2-7 | TRBV29-1 | TRBD1 | CSVETQGVYEQYF | TGCAGCGTTGAAACCCAGGGGGTCTACGAGCAGTACTTC
NA | TRBJ2-7 | TRBV6-5 | NA | CASSRGYRAYEQYF | TGTGCCAGCAGTAGGGGGTACAGGGCCTACGAGCAGTACTTC
NA | TRBJ2-5 | TRBV19 | NA | CASSQKKASRETQYF | TGTGCCAGTAGTCAAAAAAAAGCGTCCCGGGAGACCCAGTACTTC
NA | TRBJ2-7 | TRBV10-3 | TRBD1 | CAINERTGEGYEQYF | TGTGCCATCAACGAACGGACAGGGGAGGGCTACGAGCAGTACTTC
once | TRBJ2-5 | TRBV6-2/TRBV6-3 | TRBD2 | CASSYSKGGVRETQYF | TGTGCCAGCAGTTACTCGAAGGGAGGGGTGAGAGAGACCCAGTACTTC
NA | TRBJ1-4 | TRBV5-1 | TRBD1 | CASSTQGASGEKLFF | TGCGCCAGCAGCACACAGGGGGCGTCGGGTGAAAAACTGTTTTTT
NA | TRBJ2-1 | TRBV4-3 | NA | CASSQSAFSVRDEQFF | TGCGCCAGCAGCCAATCCGCTTTTTCGGTTAGGGATGAGCAGTTCTTC
NA | TRBJ2-3 | TRBV2 | TRBD1 | CASSRTGGRTDTQYF | TGTGCCAGCAGCCGGACAGGGGGTAGGACAGATACGCAGTATTTT
NA | TRBJ2-2 | TRBV7-8 | TRBD2 | CASSSRGDDYTGELFF | TGTGCCAGCAGCTCCCGGGGGGACGACTACACCGGGGAGCTGTTTTTT